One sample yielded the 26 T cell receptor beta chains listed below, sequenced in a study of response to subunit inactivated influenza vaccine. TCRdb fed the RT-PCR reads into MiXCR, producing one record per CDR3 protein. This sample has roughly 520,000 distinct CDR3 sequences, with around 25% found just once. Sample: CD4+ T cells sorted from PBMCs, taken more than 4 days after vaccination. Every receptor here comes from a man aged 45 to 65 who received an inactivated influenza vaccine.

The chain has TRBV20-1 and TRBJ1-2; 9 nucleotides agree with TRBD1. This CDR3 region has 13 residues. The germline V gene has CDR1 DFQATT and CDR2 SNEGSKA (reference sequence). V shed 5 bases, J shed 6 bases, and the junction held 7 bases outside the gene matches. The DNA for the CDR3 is TGCAGTGCTCGAACAGGGGGCTATGATGGCTACACCTTC. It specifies CSARTGGYDGYTF.

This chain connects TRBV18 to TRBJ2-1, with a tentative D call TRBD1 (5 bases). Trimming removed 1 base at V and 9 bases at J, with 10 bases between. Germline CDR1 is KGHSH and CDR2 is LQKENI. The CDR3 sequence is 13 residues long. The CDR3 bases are TGTGCCAGCTCACCACATGCTAGGGGTGAGCAGTTCTTC. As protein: CASSPHARGEQFF.

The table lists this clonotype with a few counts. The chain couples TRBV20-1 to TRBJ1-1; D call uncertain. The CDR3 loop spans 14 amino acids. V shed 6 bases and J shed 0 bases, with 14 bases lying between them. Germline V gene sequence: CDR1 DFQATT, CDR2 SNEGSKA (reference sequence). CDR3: CSAKFTAMNTEAFF. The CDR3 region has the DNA TGCAGTGCCAAATTCACGGCCATGAACACTGAAGCTTTCTTT.

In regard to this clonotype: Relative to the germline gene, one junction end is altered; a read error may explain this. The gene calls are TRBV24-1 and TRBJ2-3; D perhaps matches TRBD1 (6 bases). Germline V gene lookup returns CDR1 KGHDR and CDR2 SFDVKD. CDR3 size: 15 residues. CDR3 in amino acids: CATSYLQGPGYTQYF. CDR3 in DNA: TGTGCCACCAGTTATTTGCAGGGGCCCGGATATACGCAGTATTTT.

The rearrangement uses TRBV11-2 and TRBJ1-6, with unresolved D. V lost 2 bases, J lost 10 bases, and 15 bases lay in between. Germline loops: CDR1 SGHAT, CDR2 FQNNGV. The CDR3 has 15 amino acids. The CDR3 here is CASSLTSGSGSPLHF. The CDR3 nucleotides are TGTGCCAGCAGCTTAACTTCCGGGAGTGGGTCACCCCTCCACTTT.

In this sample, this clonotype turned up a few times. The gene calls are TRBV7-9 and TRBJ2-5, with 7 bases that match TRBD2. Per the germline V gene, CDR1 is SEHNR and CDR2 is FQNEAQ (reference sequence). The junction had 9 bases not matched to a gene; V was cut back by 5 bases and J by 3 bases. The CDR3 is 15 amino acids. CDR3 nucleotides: TGTGCCAGCAGCCCCCGACTAGCCGTGGAAGAGACCCAGTACTTC. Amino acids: CASSPRLAVEETQYF.

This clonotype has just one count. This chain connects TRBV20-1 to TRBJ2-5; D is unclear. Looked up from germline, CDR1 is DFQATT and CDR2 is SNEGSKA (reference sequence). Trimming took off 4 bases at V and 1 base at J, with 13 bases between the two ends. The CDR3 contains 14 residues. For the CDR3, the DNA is TGCAGTGCTAACCCGACCGTAAGCCAAGAGACCCAGTACTTC. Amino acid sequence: CSANPTVSQETQYF.

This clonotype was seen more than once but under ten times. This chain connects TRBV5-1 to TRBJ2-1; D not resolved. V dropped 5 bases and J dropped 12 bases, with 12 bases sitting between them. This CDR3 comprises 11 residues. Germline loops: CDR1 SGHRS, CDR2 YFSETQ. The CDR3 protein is CASRSDLLQFF. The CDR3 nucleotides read TGCGCCAGCAGATCGGACCTCCTGCAGTTCTTC.

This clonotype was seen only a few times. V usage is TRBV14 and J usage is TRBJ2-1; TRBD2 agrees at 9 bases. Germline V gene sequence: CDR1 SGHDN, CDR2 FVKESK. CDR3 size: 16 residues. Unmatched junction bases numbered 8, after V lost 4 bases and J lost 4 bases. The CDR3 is CASSPRRSGSYNEQFF. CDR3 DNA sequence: TGTGCCAGCAGCCCCCGACGTAGCGGGAGTTACAATGAGCAGTTCTTC.

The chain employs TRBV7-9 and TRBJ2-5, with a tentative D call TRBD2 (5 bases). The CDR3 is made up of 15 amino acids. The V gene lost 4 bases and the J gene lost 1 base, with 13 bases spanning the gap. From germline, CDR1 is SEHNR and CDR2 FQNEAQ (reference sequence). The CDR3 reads CASSYGVQVQETQYF. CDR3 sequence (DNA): TGTGCCAGCAGCTACGGGGTTCAGGTCCAAGAGACCCAGTACTTC.

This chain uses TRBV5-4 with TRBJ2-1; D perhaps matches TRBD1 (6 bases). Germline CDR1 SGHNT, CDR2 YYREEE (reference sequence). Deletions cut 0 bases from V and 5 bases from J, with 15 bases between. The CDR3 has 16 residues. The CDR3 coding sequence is TGTGCCAGCAGCTTGGGATCAGGGGCATTGGACAATGAGCAGTTCTTC. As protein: CASSLGSGALDNEQFF.

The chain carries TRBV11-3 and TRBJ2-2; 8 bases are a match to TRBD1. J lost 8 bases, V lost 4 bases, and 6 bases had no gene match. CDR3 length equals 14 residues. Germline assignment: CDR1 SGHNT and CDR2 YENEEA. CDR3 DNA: TGTGCCAGCAGCTCGGACAGGGCGGGTGGGGAGCTGTTTTTT. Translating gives CASSSDRAGGELFF.

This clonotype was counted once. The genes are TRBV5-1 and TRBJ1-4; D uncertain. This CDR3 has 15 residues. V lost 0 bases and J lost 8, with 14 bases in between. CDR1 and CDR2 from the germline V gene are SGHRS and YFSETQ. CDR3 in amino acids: CASSLAAGGGEKLFF. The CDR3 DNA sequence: TGCGCCAGCAGCTTGGCCGCGGGAGGAGGGGAAAAACTGTTTTTT.

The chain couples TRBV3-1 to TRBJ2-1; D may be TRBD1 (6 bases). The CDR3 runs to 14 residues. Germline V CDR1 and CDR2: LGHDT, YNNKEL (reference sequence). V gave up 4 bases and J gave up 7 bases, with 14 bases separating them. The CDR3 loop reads CASSPETGWNEQFF. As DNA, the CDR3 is TGTGCCAGCAGCCCCGAGACAGGTTGGAATGAGCAGTTCTTC.

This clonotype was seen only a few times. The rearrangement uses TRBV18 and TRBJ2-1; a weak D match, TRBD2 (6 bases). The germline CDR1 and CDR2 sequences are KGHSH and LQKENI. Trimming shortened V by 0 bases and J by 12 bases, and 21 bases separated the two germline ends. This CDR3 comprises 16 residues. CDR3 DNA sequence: TGTGCCAGCTCACCACCCCCTGGGCTAGCGCTAGTTCGGCAGTTCTTC. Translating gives CASSPPPGLALVRQFF.

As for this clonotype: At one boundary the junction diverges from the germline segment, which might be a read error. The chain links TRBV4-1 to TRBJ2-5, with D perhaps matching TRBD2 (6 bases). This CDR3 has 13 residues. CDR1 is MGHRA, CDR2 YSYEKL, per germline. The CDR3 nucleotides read TGCGCCAGCAGCCAAGATCGAAACGGGGGTAGTAACTTC. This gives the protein CASSQDRNGGSNF.

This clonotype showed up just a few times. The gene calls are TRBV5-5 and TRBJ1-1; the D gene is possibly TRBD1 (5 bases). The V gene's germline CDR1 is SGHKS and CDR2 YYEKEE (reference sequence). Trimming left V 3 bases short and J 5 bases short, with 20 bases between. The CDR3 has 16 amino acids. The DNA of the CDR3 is TGTGCCAGCAGCTCTACGTCGACAGCCGGGGGTACTGAAGCTTTCTTT. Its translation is CASSSTSTAGGTEAFF.

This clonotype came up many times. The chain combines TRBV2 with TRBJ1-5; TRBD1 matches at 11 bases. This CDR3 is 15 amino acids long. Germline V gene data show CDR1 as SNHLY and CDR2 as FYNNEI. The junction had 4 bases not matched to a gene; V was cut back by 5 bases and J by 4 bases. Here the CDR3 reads CASSLGTGGNQPQHF. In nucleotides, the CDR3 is TGTGCCAGCAGTCTGGGGACAGGGGGAAATCAGCCCCAGCATTTT.

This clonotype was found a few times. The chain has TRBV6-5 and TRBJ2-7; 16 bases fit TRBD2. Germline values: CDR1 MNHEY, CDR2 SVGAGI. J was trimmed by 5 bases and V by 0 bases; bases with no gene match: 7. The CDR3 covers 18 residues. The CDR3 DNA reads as TGTGCCAGCAGTTACTCATTGCAGGGACTAGCGGGAGGGAACGAGCAGTACTTC. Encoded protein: CASSYSLQGLAGGNEQYF.

The CDR3 sequence is CASSQDWTISDTQYF. The CDR3, as DNA: TGCGCCAGCAGCCAGGATTGGACTATTTCAGATACGCAGTATTTT. The chain carries TRBV4-3 and TRBJ2-3, with D maybe TRBD2 (6 bases). Trimming stripped 3 bases from V and 4 bases from J, with 14 bases between. CDR1 and CDR2 from the germline V gene are LGHNA and YSLEER. This CDR3 contains 15 residues.

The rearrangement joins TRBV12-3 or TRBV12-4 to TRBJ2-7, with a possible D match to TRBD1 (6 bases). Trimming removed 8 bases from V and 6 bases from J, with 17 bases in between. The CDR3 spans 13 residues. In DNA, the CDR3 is TGTGCCAGCGGCCCAAATTCAGGGGTCGAGCAGTACTTC. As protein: CASGPNSGVEQYF.

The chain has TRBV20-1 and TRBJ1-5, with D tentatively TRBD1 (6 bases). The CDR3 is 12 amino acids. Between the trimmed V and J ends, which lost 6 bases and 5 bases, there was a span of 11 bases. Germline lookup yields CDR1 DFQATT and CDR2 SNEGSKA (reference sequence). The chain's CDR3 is CSAMDSHQPQHF. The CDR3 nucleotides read TGCAGTGCGATGGACAGTCATCAGCCCCAGCATTTT.

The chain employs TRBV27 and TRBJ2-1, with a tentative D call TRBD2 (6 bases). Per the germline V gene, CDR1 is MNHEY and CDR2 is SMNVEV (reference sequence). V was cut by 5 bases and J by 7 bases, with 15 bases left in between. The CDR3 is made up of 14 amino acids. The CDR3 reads CASSLMGTDNEQFF. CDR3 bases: TGTGCCAGCAGTCTCATGGGGACTGATAATGAGCAGTTCTTC.

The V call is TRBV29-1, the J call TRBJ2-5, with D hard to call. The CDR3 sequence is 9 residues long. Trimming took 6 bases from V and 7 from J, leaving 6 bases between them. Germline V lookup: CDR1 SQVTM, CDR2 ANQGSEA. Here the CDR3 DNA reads TGCAGCGTCCTACCGACCCAGTACTTC. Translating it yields CSVLPTQYF.

In DNA, the CDR3 is TGTGCCAGCAGACTAGCGGGAGCGGTTGAGCAGTTCTTC. Translated, it gives CASRLAGAVEQFF. The chain links TRBV27 to TRBJ2-1, with 11 positions matching TRBD2. The CDR3 contains 13 residues. Losses at the gene ends were 6 bases for V and 9 bases for J; bases not matched to a gene: 4. CDR1 is MNHEY and CDR2 is SMNVEV in the germline V gene (reference sequence).

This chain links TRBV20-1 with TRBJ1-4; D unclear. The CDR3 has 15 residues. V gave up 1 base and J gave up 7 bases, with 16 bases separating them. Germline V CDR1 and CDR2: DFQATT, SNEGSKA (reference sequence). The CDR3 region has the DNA TGCAGTGCTAGAGTTGTGAAGGCTGGGAGTGAAAAACTGTTTTTT. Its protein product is CSARVVKAGSEKLFF.